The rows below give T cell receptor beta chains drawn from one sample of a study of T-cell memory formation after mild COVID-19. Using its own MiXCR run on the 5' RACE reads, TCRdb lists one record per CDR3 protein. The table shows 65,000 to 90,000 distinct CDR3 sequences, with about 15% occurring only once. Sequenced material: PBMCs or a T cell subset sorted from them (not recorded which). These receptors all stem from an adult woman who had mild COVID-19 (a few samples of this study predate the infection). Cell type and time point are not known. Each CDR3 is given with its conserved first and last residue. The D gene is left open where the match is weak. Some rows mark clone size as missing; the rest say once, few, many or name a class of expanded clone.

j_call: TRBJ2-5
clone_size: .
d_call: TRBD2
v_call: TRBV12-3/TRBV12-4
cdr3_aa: CASNPGTSGRETQYF
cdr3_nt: TGTGCCAGCAACCCCGGGACTAGCGGGAGAGAGACCCAGTACTTC

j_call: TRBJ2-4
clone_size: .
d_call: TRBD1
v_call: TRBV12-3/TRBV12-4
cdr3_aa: CASSSINRGADIQYF
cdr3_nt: TGTGCCAGCAGTTCGATTAACAGGGGGGCGGACATTCAGTACTTC

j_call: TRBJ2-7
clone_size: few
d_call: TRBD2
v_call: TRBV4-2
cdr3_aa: CASSHPRGVEQYF
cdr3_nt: TGTGCCAGCAGCCACCCCCGGGGGGTCGAGCAGTACTTC

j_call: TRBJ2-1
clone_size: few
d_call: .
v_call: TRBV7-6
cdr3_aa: CASSLAESGNEQFF
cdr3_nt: TGTGCCAGCAGCTTAGCGGAAAGTGGGAATGAGCAGTTCTTC

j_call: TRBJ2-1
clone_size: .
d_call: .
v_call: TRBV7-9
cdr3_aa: CASSLDPRDEQFF
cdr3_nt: TGTGCCAGCAGCTTAGACCCCCGGGATGAGCAGTTCTTC

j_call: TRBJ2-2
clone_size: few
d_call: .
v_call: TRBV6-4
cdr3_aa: CASSDGGPTGELFF
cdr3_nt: TGTGCCAGCAGTGACGGGGGACCCACCGGGGAGCTGTTTTTT

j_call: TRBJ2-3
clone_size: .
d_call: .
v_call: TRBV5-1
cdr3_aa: CASSLVGPDTQYF
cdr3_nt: TGCGCCAGCAGCTTAGTCGGCCCAGATACGCAGTATTTT

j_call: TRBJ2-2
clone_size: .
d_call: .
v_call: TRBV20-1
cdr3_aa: CSARDSWGAYTGELFF
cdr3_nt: TGCAGTGCTAGAGATTCTTGGGGGGCATACACCGGGGAGCTGTTTTTT

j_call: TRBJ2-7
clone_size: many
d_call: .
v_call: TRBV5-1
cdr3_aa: CASSLVYEQYF
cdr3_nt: TGTGCCAGCAGCTTAGTCTACGAGCAGTACTTC

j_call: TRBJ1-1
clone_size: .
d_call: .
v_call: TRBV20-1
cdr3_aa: CSARDLLGTEMNTEAFF
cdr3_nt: TGCAGTGCTAGAGATTTACTTGGGACGGAAATGAACACTGAAGCTTTCTTT

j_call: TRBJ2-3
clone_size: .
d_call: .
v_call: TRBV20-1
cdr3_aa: CSARLLGWSTDTQYF
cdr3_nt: TGCAGTGCTAGGTTGCTGGGGTGGAGCACAGATACGCAGTATTTT

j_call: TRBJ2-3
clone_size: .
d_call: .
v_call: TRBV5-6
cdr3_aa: CASSLIWGPSGDTQYF
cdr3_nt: TGTGCCAGCAGCTTGATTTGGGGGCCCAGCGGAGATACGCAGTATTTT

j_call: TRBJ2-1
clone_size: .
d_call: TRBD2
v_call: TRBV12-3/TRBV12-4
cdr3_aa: CASNLSGGVDNEQFF
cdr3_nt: TGTGCCAGCAATCTTAGCGGGGGGGTGGACAATGAGCAGTTCTTC

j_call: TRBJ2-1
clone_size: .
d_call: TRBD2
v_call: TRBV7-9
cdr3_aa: CASSSERGWFNEQFF
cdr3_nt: TGTGCCAGCAGCTCTGAGCGGGGTTGGTTCAATGAGCAGTTCTTC

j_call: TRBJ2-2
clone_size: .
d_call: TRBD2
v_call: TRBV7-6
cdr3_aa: CASRELAGGNTGELFF
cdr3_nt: TGTGCCAGCAGGGAGCTAGCGGGGGGTAACACCGGGGAGCTGTTTTTT

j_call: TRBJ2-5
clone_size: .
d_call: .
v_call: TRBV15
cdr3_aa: CAAGQETQYF
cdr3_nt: TGTGCCGCCGGGCAGGAGACCCAGTACTTC

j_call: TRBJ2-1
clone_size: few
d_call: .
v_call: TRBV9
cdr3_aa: CASSPAWAPYNEQFF
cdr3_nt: TGTGCCAGCAGCCCCGCGTGGGCACCATACAATGAGCAGTTCTTC

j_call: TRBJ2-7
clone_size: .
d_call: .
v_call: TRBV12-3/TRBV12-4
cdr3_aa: CASSFPRQVPGEQYF
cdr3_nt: TGTGCCAGCAGTTTCCCGCGACAGGTCCCCGGCGAGCAGTACTTC

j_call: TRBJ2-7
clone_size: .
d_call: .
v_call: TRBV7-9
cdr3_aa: CASSSEGPPGYEQYF
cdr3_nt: TGTGCCAGCAGCTCGGAGGGTCCCCCCGGCTACGAGCAGTACTTC

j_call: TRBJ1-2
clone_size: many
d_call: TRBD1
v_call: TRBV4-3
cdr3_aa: CASSQESHLQGRYGYTF
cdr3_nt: TGCGCCAGCAGCCAAGAATCCCATCTACAGGGGAGGTATGGCTACACCTTC

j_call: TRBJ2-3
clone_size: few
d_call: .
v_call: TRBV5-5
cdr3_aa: CASSSTRALSTDTQYF
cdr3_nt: TGTGCCAGCAGCTCTACCCGGGCCCTTAGCACAGATACGCAGTATTTT

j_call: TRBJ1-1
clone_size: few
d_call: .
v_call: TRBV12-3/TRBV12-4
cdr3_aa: CASSLGWTTEAFF
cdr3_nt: TGTGCCAGCAGTTTGGGCTGGACTACTGAAGCTTTCTTT

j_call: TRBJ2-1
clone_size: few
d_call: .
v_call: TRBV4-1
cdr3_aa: CASSQVASREQFF
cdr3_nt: TGCGCCAGCAGCCAAGTGGCCTCGCGGGAGCAGTTCTTC